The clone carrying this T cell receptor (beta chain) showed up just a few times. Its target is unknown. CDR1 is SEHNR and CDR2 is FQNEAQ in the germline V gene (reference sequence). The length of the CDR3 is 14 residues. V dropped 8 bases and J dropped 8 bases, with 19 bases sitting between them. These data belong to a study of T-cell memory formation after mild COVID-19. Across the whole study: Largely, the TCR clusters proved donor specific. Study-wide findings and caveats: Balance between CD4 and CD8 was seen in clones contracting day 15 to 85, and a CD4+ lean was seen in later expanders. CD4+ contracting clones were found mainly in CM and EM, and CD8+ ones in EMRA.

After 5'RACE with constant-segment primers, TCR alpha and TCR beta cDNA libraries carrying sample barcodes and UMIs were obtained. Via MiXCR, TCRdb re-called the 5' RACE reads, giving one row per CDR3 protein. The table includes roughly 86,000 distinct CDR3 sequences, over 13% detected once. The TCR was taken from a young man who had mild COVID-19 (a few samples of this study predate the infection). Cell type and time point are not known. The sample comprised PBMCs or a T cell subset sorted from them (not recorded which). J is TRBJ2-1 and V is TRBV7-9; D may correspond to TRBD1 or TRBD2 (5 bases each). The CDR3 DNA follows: TGTGCCAGCCCGGGTAGGGGACCTCTGGATGAGCAGTTCTTC. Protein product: CASPGRGPLDEQFF.